Following are 18 T cell receptor beta chains from one sample sequenced in a study of blood T cell repertoires in COVID-19. Sequenced by immunoSEQ multiplex PCR; TCRdb stores in-frame clones only, minus some. This table has approximately 92,000 clones, about 70% appearing once. The sequencing input was peripheral blood. Receptors were obtained from a woman aged 55-75 years in a cohort sampled during active or convalescent COVID-19.

The V and J genes are TRBV7-3 and TRBJ1-5; D may be TRBD1 (6 bases). Germline CDR1 reads SGHTA; CDR2 reads FQGTGA. The CDR3 extends over 13 amino acids. The ends were cut back, 4 bases at V and 4 bases at J, with 8 bases in the middle. CDR3 in DNA: TGTGCCAGCAGCTCGACAGGTAATCAGCCCCAGCATTTT. Translating gives CASSSTGNQPQHF.

This sequence joins TRBV19 and TRBJ2-6; 8 bases map to TRBD1. The germline CDR1 and CDR2 sequences are LNHDA and SQIVND (reference sequence). Trimming cost V 6 bases and J 1 base; bases outside gene matches: 11. CDR3 length: 18 amino acids. The CDR3 region is CASRLQGAFGSGANVLTF. CDR3 nucleotides: TGTGCCAGTAGACTTCAGGGGGCGTTCGGATCTGGGGCCAACGTCCTGACTTTC.

The V gene is TRBV27, the J gene TRBJ2-3; possibly TRBD1 for D (6 bases). V was shortened by 2 bases and J by 3 bases, with 9 bases between the two germline ends. Germline CDR1 is MNHEY and CDR2 is SMNVEV (reference sequence). The CDR3 has 14 residues. CDR3 sequence reads: CASSLGGHTDTQYF. Here the CDR3 DNA reads TGTGCCAGCAGTTTAGGGGGACATACAGATACGCAGTATTTT.

The chain has TRBV5-1 and TRBJ2-5, with D possibly matching TRBD2 (6 bases). V gave up 9 bases and J gave up 5 bases, with 20 bases separating them. The CDR3 sequence is 14 residues long. Germline-derived CDR1 and CDR2 are SGHRS and YFSETQ. CDR3 sequence: CATGSERGGETQYF. The CDR3 coding sequence is TGCGCCACCGGATCGGAACGTGGGGGGGAGACCCAGTACTTC.

The CDR3 bases are TGCAGCGTTGAAACCGGGACAGAGGGTTTCTTT. It yields the protein CSVETGTEGFF. The J gene is TRBJ1-1, the V gene TRBV29-1; 7 bases fit TRBD1. J was trimmed by 13 bases and V by 2 bases; bases with no gene match: 7. This CDR3 spans 11 amino acids. The germline gives CDR1 SQVTM, CDR2 ANQGSEA.

This clone appeared a few times. The chain carries TRBV5-6 and TRBJ2-3; 8 nucleotides align to TRBD1. CDR3 length: 19 amino acids. J was trimmed by 6 bases and V by 0 bases; bases with no gene match: 18. Germline values: CDR1 SGHDT, CDR2 YYEEEE. Written as DNA, the CDR3 is TGTGCCAGCAGCTTGGCGAGGACAGGGATTCGTAAACCCGCGGATACGCAGTATTTT. Protein sequence: CASSLARTGIRKPADTQYF.

This clone was seen many times. The chain employs TRBV19 and TRBJ2-5, with TRBD2 identical over 12 bases. The germline CDR1 and CDR2 sequences are LNHDA and SQIVND (reference sequence). CDR3 length: 16 amino acids. The trim removed 5 bases at V and 1 base at J, leaving 5 bases unmatched. The CDR3, as DNA: TGTGCCAGTAGTCACCGGACTAGCGGGACCCAAGAGACCCAGTACTTC. This encodes CASSHRTSGTQETQYF.

The chain couples TRBV19 to TRBJ1-3; D possibly corresponds to TRBD1 (5 bases). CDR1 and CDR2 from the germline V gene are LNHDA and SQIVND (reference sequence). V lost 5 bases and J lost 3, with 14 bases in between. This CDR3 region has 15 residues. CDR3 loop: CASSPRAGFGNTIYF. The CDR3 region has the DNA TGTGCCAGTAGTCCCCGGGCAGGGTTTGGAAACACCATATATTTT.

The chain recombines TRBV11-3 with TRBJ2-2, with 11 nucleotides matching TRBD2. CDR3 length: 16 residues. Germline CDR1 is SGHNT and CDR2 is YENEEA. Losses at the gene ends were 5 bases for V and 4 bases for J; bases not matched to a gene: 6. CDR3 nucleotides: TGTGCCAGCAGCATCGCCGGGACTAGCGGCACCGGGGAGCTGTTTTTT. Its protein product is CASSIAGTSGTGELFF.

This clone has a single count. The chain links TRBV27 to TRBJ2-7, with D unresolved. CDR3 length: 14 amino acids. V dropped 0 bases and J dropped 1 base, with 7 bases sitting between them. Germline V gene sequence: CDR1 MNHEY, CDR2 SMNVEV (reference sequence). CDR3: CASSLSPVSYEQYF. In DNA, the CDR3 is TGTGCCAGCAGTTTATCTCCAGTATCCTACGAGCAGTACTTC.

The chain recombines TRBV30 with TRBJ1-6; 8 bases align to TRBD1. The V segment lost 7 bases and the J segment 3 bases; nucleotides outside the gene matches: 2. Germline V lookup: CDR1 GTSNPN, CDR2 SVGIG (reference sequence). The CDR3 consists of 13 residues. The CDR3 loop reads CASGGGYNSPLHF. CDR3 bases: TGTGCCTCAGGGGGCGGCTATAATTCACCCCTCCACTTT.

This clone has just a few counts. The rearrangement links TRBV11-3 to TRBJ1-1; no firm D call. CDR3 length equals 13 residues. V was clipped by 1 base and J by 1 base, with 4 bases between them. Germline CDR1 is SGHNT and CDR2 is YENEEA. This CDR3 is CASSLVRNTEAFF. The CDR3 DNA is TGTGCCAGCAGCTTAGTCAGGAACACTGAAGCTTTCTTT. Filled out from reference TRBV11-3 and TRBJ1-1, the complete variable domain reads EAGVVQSPRYKIIEKKQPVAFWCNPISGHNTLYWYLQNLGQGPELLIRYENEEAVDDSQLPKDRFSAERLKGVDSTLKIQPAELGDSAVYLCASSLVRNTEAFFGQGTRLTVV.

The V and J genes are TRBV7-3 and TRBJ2-3; 9 nucleotides line up with TRBD1. The CDR3 runs 17 residues. Per the germline V gene, CDR1 is SGHTA and CDR2 is FQGTGA. V was clipped by 1 base and J by 0 bases; unmatched bases: 5. CDR3 bases: TGTGCCAGCAGCTTAATGCCGACAGGGGGGAGCACAGATACGCAGTATTTT. Translation gives CASSLMPTGGSTDTQYF.

The chain recombines TRBV7-9 with TRBJ2-7, with TRBD1 matching over 10 bases. CDR1 and CDR2 (germline): SEHNR, FQNEAQ (reference sequence). The junction had 9 bases not matched to a gene; V was cut back by 4 bases and J by 6 bases. This CDR3 is built from 15 residues. The CDR3, as DNA: TGTGCCAGCAGCTCCACCGGGACAGGGGACCCCGAGCAGTACTTC. This gives the protein CASSSTGTGDPEQYF.

This rearrangement joins TRBV6-6 to TRBJ2-7, with D uncertain. Germline V CDR1 and CDR2: MNHNY, SVGAGI (reference sequence). Trimming took 6 bases from V and 1 from J, leaving 10 bases between them. This CDR3 comprises 13 residues. CDR3 DNA sequence: TGTGCCAGCAGCCTGCATCTATCCTACGAGCAGTACTTC. As protein: CASSLHLSYEQYF.

CDR3 residues: CASSLDGGSGYTF. Here the CDR3 DNA reads TGCGCCAGCAGCTTGGATGGGGGGTCTGGCTACACCTTC. The V call is TRBV5-1, the J call TRBJ1-2; D may be TRBD1 (5 bases). V was clipped by 0 bases and J by 7 bases, with 10 bases between them. Germline V lookup: CDR1 SGHRS, CDR2 YFSETQ. There are 13 residues in the CDR3.

As DNA, the CDR3 is TGTGCCAGCAGCCTAGGGACTAGCGGGGTCACAGATACGCAGTATTTT. Translation gives CASSLGTSGVTDTQYF. The gene calls are TRBV5-5 and TRBJ2-3; TRBD2 matches 13 bases. V lost 4 bases to trimming and J lost 2 bases; unmatched junction nucleotides: 4. The CDR3 sequence is 16 residues long. The germline V gene has CDR1 SGHKS and CDR2 YYEKEE (reference sequence).

V gene TRBV28 combines with J gene TRBJ1-1; D is ambiguous. This CDR3 is built from 15 residues. The germline gives CDR1 MDHEN, CDR2 SYDVKM. V was pared by 5 bases and J by 4 bases, with 17 bases between. CDR3 DNA: TGTGCCAGCAGTGGGTCGAGGGCTGGGTTCACTGAAGCTTTCTTT. Protein: CASSGSRAGFTEAFF. The full variable domain, completed using reference TRBV28 and TRBJ1-1, is DVKVTQSSRYLVKRTGEKVFLECVQDMDHENMFWYRQDPGLGLRLIYFSYDVKMKEKGDIPEGYSVSREKKERFSLILESASTNQTSMYLCASSGSRAGFTEAFFGQGTRLTVV.